At least ten counts were recorded for the clone carrying this TCR beta chain. TCRdb re-analysed the 5' RACE reads in MiXCR, keeping a single row per CDR3 protein. This table holds roughly 45,000 distinct CDR3 sequences, about 13% found once. Time point defined: longitudinal time-point 3. These data come from a study of neurological immune-mediated disorders. Germline CDR1 reads SNHLY; CDR2 reads FYNNEI. Trimming pared 6 bases from V and 3 bases from J, leaving 10 bases between. This CDR3 is 13 amino acids long. The chain is built from TRBV2 and TRBJ2-3; D uncertain. The sequence was collected from a man younger than 45 in good health. Sequencing was done on a sample of PBMCs. CDR3 amino acids: CASRQTETDTQYF. For the CDR3, the DNA is TGTGCCAGCAGGCAGACTGAGACAGATACGCAGTATTTT.